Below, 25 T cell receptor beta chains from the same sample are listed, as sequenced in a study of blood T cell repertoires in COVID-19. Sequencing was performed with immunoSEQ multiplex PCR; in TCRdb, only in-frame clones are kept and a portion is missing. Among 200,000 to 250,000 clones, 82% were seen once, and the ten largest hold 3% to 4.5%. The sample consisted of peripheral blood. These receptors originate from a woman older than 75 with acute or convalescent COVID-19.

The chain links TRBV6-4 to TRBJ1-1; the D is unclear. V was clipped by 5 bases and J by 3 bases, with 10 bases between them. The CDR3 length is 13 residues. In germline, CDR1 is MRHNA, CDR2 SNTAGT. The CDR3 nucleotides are TGTGCCAGCAGTCTGCAGGAGGACACTGAAGCTTTCTTT. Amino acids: CASSLQEDTEAFF.

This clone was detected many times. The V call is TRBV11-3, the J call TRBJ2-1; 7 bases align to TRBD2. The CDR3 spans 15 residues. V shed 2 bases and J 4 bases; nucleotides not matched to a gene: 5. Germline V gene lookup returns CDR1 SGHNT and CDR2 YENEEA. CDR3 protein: CASSLKGEGYNEQFF. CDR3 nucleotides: TGTGCCAGCAGCTTAAAAGGGGAGGGGTACAATGAGCAGTTCTTC.

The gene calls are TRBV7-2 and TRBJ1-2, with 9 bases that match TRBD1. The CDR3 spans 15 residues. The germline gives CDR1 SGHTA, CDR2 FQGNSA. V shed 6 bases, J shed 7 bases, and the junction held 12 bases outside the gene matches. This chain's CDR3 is CASRAAQGAAGGYTF. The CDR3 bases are TGTGCCAGCAGGGCGGCACAGGGGGCGGCAGGTGGCTACACCTTC.

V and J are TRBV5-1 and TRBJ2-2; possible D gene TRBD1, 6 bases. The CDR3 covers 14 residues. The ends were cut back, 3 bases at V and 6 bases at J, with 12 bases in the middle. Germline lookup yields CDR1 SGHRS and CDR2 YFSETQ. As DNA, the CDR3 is TGCGCCAGCAGCTCTGTACAGGGTGCCGGGGAGCTGTTTTTT. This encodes CASSSVQGAGELFF. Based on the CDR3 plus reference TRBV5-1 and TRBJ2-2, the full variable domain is KAGVTQTPRYLIKTRGQQVTLSCSPISGHRSVSWYQQTPGQGLQFLFEYFSETQRNKGNFPGRFSGRQFSNSRSEMNVSTLELGDSALYLCASSSVQGAGELFFGEGSRLTVL.

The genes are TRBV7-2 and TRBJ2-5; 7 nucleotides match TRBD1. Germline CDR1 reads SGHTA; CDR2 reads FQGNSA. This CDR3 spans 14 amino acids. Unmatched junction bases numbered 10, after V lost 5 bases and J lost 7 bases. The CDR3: CASSPTGVLGTQYF. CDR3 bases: TGTGCCAGCAGCCCTACAGGGGTTTTGGGGACCCAGTACTTC. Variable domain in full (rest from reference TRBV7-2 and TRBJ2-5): GAGVSQSPSNKVTEKGKDVELRCDPISGHTALYWYRQSLGQGLEFLIYFQGNSAPDKSGLPSDRFSAERTGGSVSTLTIQRTQQEDSAVYLCASSPTGVLGTQYFGPGTRLLVL.

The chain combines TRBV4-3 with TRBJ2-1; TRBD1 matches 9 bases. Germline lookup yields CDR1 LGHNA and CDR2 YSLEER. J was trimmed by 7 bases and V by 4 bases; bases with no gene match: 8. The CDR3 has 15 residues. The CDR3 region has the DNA TGCGCCAGCAGCCCCCTAGGGACAGGGACGAATGAGCAGTTCTTC. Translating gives CASSPLGTGTNEQFF.

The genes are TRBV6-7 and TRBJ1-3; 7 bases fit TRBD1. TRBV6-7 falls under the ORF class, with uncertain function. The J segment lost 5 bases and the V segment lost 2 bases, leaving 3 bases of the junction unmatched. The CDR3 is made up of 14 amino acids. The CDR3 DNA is TGTGCCAGCAGTTACGGGGACAGTCGAAACACCATATATTTT. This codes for CASSYGDSRNTIYF.

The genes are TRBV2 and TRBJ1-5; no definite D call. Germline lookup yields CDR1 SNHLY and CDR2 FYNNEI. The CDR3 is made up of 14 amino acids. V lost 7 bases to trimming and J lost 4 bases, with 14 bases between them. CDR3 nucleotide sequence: TGTGCCAGCAACCCCACTCGTTGGAATCAGCCCCAGCATTTT. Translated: CASNPTRWNQPQHF.

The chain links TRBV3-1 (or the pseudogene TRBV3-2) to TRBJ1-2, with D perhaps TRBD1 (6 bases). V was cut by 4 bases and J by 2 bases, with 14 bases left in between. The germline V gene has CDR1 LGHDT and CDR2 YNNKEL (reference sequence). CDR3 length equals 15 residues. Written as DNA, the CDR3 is TGTGCCAGCAGCCCCAACGTCCAGGGGAACTATGGCTACACCTTC. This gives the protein CASSPNVQGNYGYTF.

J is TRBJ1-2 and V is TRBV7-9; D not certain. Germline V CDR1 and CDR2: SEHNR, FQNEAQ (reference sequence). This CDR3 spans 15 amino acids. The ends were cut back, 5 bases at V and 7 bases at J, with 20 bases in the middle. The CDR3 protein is CASSPPAGGFRGYTF. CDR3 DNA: TGTGCCAGCAGCCCCCCGGCGGGAGGGTTTCGTGGCTACACCTTC.

CDR3 amino acids: CASSDSPGQGVEKLFF. The CDR3 region has the DNA TGTGCCAGCAGTGACAGCCCGGGACAAGGAGTTGAAAAACTGTTTTTT. The rearrangement joins TRBV27 to TRBJ1-4; possibly TRBD1 for D (6 bases). The CDR3 is 16 residues long. V lost 5 bases to trimming and J lost 7 bases, with 20 bases between them. Germline V lookup: CDR1 MNHEY, CDR2 SMNVEV (reference sequence). Together with reference TRBV27 and TRBJ1-4, the CDR3 gives the full variable domain: EAQVTQNPRYLITVTGKKLTVTCSQNMNHEYMSWYRQDPGLGLRQIYYSMNVEVTDKGDVPEGYKVSRKEKRNFPLILESPSPNQTSLYFCASSDSPGQGVEKLFFGSGTQLSVL.

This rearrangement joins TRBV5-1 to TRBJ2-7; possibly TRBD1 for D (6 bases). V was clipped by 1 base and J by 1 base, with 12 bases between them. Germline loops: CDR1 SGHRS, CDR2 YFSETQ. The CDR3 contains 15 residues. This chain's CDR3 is CASSLLVGGSYEQYF. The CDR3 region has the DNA TGCGCCAGCAGCTTGTTAGTAGGGGGTTCCTACGAGCAGTACTTC.

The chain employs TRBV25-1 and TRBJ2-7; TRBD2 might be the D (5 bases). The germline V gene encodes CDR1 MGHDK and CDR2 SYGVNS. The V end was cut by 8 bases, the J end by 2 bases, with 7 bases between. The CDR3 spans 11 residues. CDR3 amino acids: CASAGAYEQYF. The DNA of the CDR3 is TGTGCCAGCGCGGGTGCCTACGAGCAGTACTTC.

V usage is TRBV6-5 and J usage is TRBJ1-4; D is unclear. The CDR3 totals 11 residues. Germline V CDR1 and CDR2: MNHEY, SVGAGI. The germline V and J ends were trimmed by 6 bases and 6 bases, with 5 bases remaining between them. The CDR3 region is CASSRYEKLFF. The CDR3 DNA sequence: TGTGCCAGCAGCCGGTATGAAAAACTGTTTTTT.

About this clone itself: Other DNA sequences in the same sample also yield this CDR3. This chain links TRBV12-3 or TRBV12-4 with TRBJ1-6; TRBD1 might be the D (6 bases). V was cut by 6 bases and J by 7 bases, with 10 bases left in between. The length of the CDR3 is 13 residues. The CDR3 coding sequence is TGTGCCAGCAGCTCACAGGGAAATTCACCCCTCCACTTT. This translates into CASSSQGNSPLHF.

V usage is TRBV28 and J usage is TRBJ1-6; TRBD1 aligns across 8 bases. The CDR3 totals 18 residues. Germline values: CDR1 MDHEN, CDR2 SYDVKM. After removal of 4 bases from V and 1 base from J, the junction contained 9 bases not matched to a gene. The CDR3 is CASSSQDRARSYNSPLHF. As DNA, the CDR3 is TGTGCCAGCAGTTCACAGGACAGGGCTAGGTCCTATAATTCACCCCTCCACTTT. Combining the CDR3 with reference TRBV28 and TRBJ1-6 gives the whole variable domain DVKVTQSSRYLVKRTGEKVFLECVQDMDHENMFWYRQDPGLGLRLIYFSYDVKMKEKGDIPEGYSVSREKKERFSLILESASTNQTSMYLCASSSQDRARSYNSPLHFGNGTRLTVT.

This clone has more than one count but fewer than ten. CDR3 nucleotides: TGTGCCAGCAGCTTAGCGCGACAGAATGAAGCTTTCTTT. Translating it yields CASSLARQNEAFF. The chain couples TRBV7-9 to TRBJ1-1, with D possibly matching TRBD1 (5 bases). Germline assignment: CDR1 SEHNR and CDR2 FQNEAQ (reference sequence). V was shortened by 0 bases and J by 7 bases, with 9 bases between the two germline ends. This CDR3 is built from 13 residues.

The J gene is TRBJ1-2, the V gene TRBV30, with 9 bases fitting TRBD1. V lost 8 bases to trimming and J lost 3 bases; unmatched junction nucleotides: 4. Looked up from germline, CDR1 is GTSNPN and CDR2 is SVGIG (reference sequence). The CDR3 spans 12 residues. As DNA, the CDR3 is TGTGCCCGACAGGGGGAGGACTATGGCTACACCTTC. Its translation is CARQGEDYGYTF.

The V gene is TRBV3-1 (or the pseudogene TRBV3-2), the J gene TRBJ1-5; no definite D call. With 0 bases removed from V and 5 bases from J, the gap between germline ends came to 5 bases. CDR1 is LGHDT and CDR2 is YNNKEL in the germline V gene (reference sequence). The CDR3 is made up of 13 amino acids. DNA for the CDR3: TGTGCCAGCAGCCAAGACCCTGATCAGCCCCAGCATTTT. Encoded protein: CASSQDPDQPQHF.

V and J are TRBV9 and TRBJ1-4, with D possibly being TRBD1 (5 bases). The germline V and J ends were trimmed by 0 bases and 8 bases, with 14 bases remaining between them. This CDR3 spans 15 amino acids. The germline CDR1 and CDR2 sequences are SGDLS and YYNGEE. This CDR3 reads CASSVGGTTREKLFF. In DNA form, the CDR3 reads TGTGCCAGCAGCGTAGGCGGGACCACGCGGGAAAAACTGTTTTTT. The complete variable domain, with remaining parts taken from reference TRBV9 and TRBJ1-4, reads DSGVTQTPKHLITATGQRVTLRCSPRSGDLSVYWYQQSLDQGLQFLIQYYNGEERAKGNILERFSAQQFPDLHSELNLSSLELGDSALYFCASSVGGTTREKLFFGSGTQLSVL.

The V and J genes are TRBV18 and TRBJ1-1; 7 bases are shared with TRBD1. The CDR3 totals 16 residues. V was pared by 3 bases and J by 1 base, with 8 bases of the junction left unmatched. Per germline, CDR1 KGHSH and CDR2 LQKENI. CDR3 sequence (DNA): TGTGCCAGCTCACCTGGAGGGGGCGATGCGAACACTGAAGCTTTCTTT. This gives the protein CASSPGGGDANTEAFF.

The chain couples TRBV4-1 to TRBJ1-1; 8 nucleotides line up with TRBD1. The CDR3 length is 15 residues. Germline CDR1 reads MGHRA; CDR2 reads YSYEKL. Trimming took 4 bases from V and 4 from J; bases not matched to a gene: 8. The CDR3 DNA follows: TGCGCCAGCAGCCCAGGACAGGGAACGGTCACTGAAGCTTTCTTT. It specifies CASSPGQGTVTEAFF.

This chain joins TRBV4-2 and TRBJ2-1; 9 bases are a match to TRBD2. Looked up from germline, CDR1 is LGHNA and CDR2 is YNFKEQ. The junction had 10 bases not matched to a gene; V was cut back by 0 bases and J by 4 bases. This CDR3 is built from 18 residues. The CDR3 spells CASSQELSSGASYNEQFF. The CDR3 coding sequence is TGTGCCAGCAGCCAAGAGCTGTCTAGCGGGGCGTCTTACAATGAGCAGTTCTTC.

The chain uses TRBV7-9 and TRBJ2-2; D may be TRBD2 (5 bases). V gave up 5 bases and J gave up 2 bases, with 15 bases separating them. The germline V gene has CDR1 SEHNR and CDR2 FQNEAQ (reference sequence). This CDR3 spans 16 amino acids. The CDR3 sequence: CASSAHSGLNTGELFF. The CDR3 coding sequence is TGTGCCAGCAGCGCACACTCGGGATTAAACACCGGGGAGCTGTTTTTT. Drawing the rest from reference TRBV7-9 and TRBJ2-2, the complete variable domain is DTGVSQNPRHKITKRGQNVTFRCDPISEHNRLYWYRQTLGQGPEFLTYFQNEAQLEKSRLLSDRFSAERPKGSFSTLEIQRTEQGDSAMYLCASSAHSGLNTGELFFGEGSRLTVL.

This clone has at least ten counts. The CDR3 sequence: CASSIGRGTGNTGELFF. CDR3 coding DNA: TGTGCCAGTAGTATAGGTCGGGGGACAGGGAACACCGGGGAGCTGTTTTTT. The V gene is TRBV19, the J gene TRBJ2-2; TRBD1 matches 8 bases. Germline CDR1 reads LNHDA; CDR2 reads SQIVND (reference sequence). The CDR3 length is 17 residues. After removal of 1 base from V and 1 base from J, the junction contained 5 bases not matched to a gene.